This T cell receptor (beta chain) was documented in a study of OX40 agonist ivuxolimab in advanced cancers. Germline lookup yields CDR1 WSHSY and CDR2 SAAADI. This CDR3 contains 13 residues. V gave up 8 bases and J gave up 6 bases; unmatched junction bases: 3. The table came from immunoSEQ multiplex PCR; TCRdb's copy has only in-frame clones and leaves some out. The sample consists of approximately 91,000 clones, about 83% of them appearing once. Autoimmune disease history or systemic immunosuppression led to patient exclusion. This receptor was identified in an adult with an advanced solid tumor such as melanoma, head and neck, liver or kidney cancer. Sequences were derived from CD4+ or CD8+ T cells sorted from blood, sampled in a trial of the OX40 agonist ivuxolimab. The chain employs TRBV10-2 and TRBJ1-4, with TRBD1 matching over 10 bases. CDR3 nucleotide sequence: TGCGCCAGCGCCGGGACAGGGGATGAAAAACTGTTTTTT. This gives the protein CASAGTGDEKLFF.